This TCR beta chain appears in the sequencing data of a study of shared clonotypes between healthy human individuals (dated by TCRdb to about 2020). Looking at the study overall: The cohort comprised a couple of women and a few men aged 18 to 49 years. For each donor, three plates each were used for CD4 naive and CD4 memory, two plates were used for CD8 naive, and one plate was used for CD8 memory. The study deeply sequenced blood TCR repertoires of several healthy adults to estimate repertoire size and the extent of clonotype sharing between individuals. To increase sequencing depth and limit assay-specific biases, different laboratories used diverse techniques to prepare libraries and sequence TCR repertoires. Per donor, leukapheresis produced somewhere between about 0.94 and 9.5 billion PBMCs.

CDR1 and CDR2, looked up from the germline V gene (reference sequence), are GTSNPN and SVGIG. From V the trimming removes 5 bases and from J it removes 10 bases, while the gene matches leave 10 bases of the junction unaccounted for. The CDR3 holds 13 amino acids from the cysteine to the phenylalanine. Only CDR3 DNA remains: 39 bases, in frame from the first base. Using the deep immunoSEQ assay, multiplex PCR amplified TCR CDR3 regions from genomic DNA. Genomic DNA extracted from each cell subset was distributed evenly over all wells of several immunoSEQ 96-well plates, and each plate served as one replicate. For sorted subsets, about 220 ng of genomic DNA, equivalent to around 31,000 T cell genomes, went into each replicate PCR. Purified libraries were quantified with a Qubit 3.0 fluorometer, sized on a Bioanalyzer 2100, and re-quantified with the KAPA Library Quantification kit. Every immunoSEQ 96-well plate was sequenced on a dedicated single-read 150-cycle Illumina NextSeq 550 flow cell. The study's processing was this. Because the immunoSEQ output held only junctional sequences and lacked quality scores, the filtering could not match the filtering applied to full-length reads. Sequences were annotated with PyIR, a Python wrapper for IgBLAST v1.9, using IMGT germline references to assign V/J genes and CDR3. Reads were removed for weak V/J assignments (E-value above 1e-6), missing CDR3, stop codons, out-of-frame junctions, or ambiguous translated residues. V3J clonotypes were defined as sequences sharing the same inferred V gene, J gene, and CDR3 amino acid sequence. Percentage overlap between repertoires was calculated by dividing the number of shared unique clonotypes by the size of the smaller repertoire. RTK rarefaction, the Chao1 estimator, and Recon v2.1 estimates of unobserved clonotypes were used to assess repertoire richness. For all TCRbeta clonotypes obtained by the gDNA method from four donors, generation probabilities were computed with OLGA. The table was pulled from immuneACCESS by TCRdb, which kept in-frame rearrangements only. Such tables lose some clones; where checked, under half of the loss comes from unresolved V genes, and the rest has no known cause. The DNA gave D and trimming, while V, J and clone size come from that table. The sample table records more than 2,000,000 clones; more than 80% of these occur just once. Approximately 0.4% of the sample lies in the top ten.

Summary of the overall study and its limitations: Estimated clonotype richness was generally larger for naive than for memory subsets. Even with the large sequencing depth, rarefaction of the sorted-subset datasets indicated that sequencing was incomplete. Compared with non-shared clonotypes, the clonotypes found in all four sorted-subset donors had higher generation probabilities. Sampling was restricted to blood, and TCR repertoires in tissue are likely to differ from TCR repertoires in blood. Sharing across a few donors was observed for around 5% of naive CD4, over 3% of naive CD8, about 2.3% of memory CD4, and approximately 0.41% of memory CD8 clonotypes. Because the study included a small number of donors, the genetic and exposure-history diversity represented was limited. Based on pairwise subsampling, the degree of clonotype sharing among donors was expected to be affected by sequencing depth.

As to this clone: Its recognized antigen is unknown. No much larger clone is present one base from it, and per-base qualities are unavailable.

Healthy HIV-negative adults with no recently reported acute infections or vaccinations were included as donors. Only Caucasian adults living in Nashville, Tennessee, USA were represented among the donors. Magnetic negative selection was used to enrich CD4+ T cells, after which naive cells were positively selected on CD45RA and the negative fraction became the memory subset. Blood was collected by leukapheresis, and PBMCs were isolated by Ficoll-Histopaque density gradient centrifugation and then cryopreserved in liquid nitrogen vapor phase. Analytical flow cytometry was used to check the purity and quantity of each magnetically sorted T cell population. From each sorted fraction, genomic DNA was isolated and quantified by UV absorbance on a Nanodrop 2000c.

The chain is assembled from TRBV30 and TRBJ2-1, with 8 bases in between that match TRBD1. The sequencing sample was made of naive CD4+ T cells from PBMCs. What this sample's cell subset or site label stands for: CD45RA+ positively selected. This receptor was obtained from a young man in good health. Some clones in this sample may be carry-over from other donors' samples. The CDR3 protein: CAWARQGMQEQFF. The DNA reads TGTGCCTGGGCAAGACAGGGGATGCAAGAGCAGTTCTTC.